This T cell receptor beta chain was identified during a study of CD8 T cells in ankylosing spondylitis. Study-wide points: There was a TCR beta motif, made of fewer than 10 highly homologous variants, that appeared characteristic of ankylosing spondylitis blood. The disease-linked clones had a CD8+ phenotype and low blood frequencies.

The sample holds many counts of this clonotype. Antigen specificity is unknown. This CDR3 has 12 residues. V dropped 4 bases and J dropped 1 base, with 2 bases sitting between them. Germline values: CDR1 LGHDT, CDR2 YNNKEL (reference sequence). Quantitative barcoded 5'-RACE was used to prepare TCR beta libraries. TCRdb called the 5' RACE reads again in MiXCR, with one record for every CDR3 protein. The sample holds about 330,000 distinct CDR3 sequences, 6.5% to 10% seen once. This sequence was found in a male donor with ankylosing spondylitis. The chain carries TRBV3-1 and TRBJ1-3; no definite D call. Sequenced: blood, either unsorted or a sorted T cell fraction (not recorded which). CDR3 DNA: TGTGCCAGCAGCCGGTCTGGAAACACCATATATTTT. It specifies CASSRSGNTIYF.